The source of this T cell receptor (beta chain) is a study of cytomegalovirus exposure and HLA in healthy donors. The CDR3 totals 16 residues. The ends lost 4 bases at V and 4 bases at J; junction bases unmatched: 6. Germline V gives CDR1 SEHNR, CDR2 FQNEAQ (reference sequence). This clone has just a few counts. Its specificity is unknown. Whole-study results and caveats: In a later analysis, several top co-occurrence clusters appeared linked to parvovirus B19, influenza, CMV and Epstein-Barr virus. It was in a later analysis that TCR association rates were seen to vary by HLA locus, highest for DRB1 and lowest for HLA-C. Serostatus for CMV was the only available immune exposure information.

PCR used 60 Vbeta primers and 13 Jbeta primers. This table comes from immunoSEQ multiplex PCR, and its TCRdb copy is limited to in-frame clones, with some not included. The sample has roughly 97,000 clones, around 73% seen once. The sequence derives from a woman aged 40 to 50 in good health and CMV-seronegative. V is TRBV7-9 and J is TRBJ2-3; 12 bases map to TRBD2. Sequences were obtained from PBMCs. The CDR3 DNA reads TGTGCCAGCAGCTCGCAGACTAGCGGGAGTGCAGATACGCAGTATTTT. The encoded protein is CASSSQTSGSADTQYF. The complete variable domain, with remaining parts taken from reference TRBV7-9 and TRBJ2-3, reads DTGVSQNPRHKITKRGQNVTFRCDPISEHNRLYWYRQTLGQGPEFLTYFQNEAQLEKSRLLSDRFSAERPKGSFSTLEIQRTEQGDSAMYLCASSSQTSGSADTQYFGPGTRLTVL.